A single sample gave rise to the 23 T cell receptor beta chains below, sequenced in a study of human T cells and chemical hapten exposure. TCRdb re-derived calls from the RACE reads in MiXCR, one entry per CDR3 protein. The sample contains fewer than 150,000 distinct CDR3 sequences, roughly 13% of which appear only once. Specified time point: patch test 1, 2 weeks after DPC sensitization. Treatment indicated: therapeutic diphenylcyclopropenone sensitization with weekly scalp DPC. Sample: whole blood, taken in connection with sensitization to the hapten diphenylcyclopropenone (DPC). All receptors come from a man younger than 30 with alopecia areata. Some clones in this sample may be carry-over from other donors' samples.

The chain joins TRBV27 to TRBJ1-3; D ambiguous. Looked up from germline, CDR1 is MNHEY and CDR2 is SMNVEV (reference sequence). V lost 0 bases to trimming and J lost 0 bases, with 6 bases between them. CDR3 length equals 15 residues. This chain's CDR3 is CASSLSTTSGNTIYF. The CDR3 nucleotides are TGTGCCAGCAGTTTATCCACAACCTCTGGAAACACCATATATTTT.

This clonotype came up a few times. V gene TRBV6-2 or TRBV6-3 combines with J gene TRBJ1-2, with D perhaps TRBD1 (6 bases). Germline values: CDR1 MNHEY, CDR2 SVGEGT. This CDR3 contains 16 residues. Between the trimmed V and J ends, which lost 6 bases and 9 bases, there was a span of 26 bases. Written as DNA, the CDR3 is TGTGCCAGCAGACCTAACCAGGGACACCCGACGGGGAGCTACACCTTC. Protein product: CASRPNQGHPTGSYTF.

There are a few counts of this clonotype. V gene TRBV6-2 or TRBV6-3 combines with J gene TRBJ2-1; TRBD2 agrees at 9 bases. Looked up from germline, CDR1 is MNHEY and CDR2 is SVGEGT. This CDR3 spans 15 amino acids. V lost 6 bases and J lost 8; bases outside the gene matches: 11. CDR3 in amino acids: CASSPDAGGPHEQFF. The CDR3 coding sequence is TGTGCCAGCAGCCCCGACGCGGGGGGGCCGCATGAGCAGTTCTTC.

This rearrangement joins TRBV5-6 to TRBJ1-1; 11 nucleotides line up with TRBD1. The germline V gene has CDR1 SGHDT and CDR2 YYEEEE. The CDR3 totals 15 residues. V lost 3 bases and J lost 4; bases outside the gene matches: 5. CDR3 bases: TGTGCCAGCAGCTGGTCCGGGACAGGGGGCACTGAAGCTTTCTTT. This codes for CASSWSGTGGTEAFF.

This clonotype has a handful of counts. The V call is TRBV4-3, the J call TRBJ2-1; 10 nucleotides line up with TRBD2. Germline V lookup: CDR1 LGHNA, CDR2 YSLEER. The V gene end was trimmed by 5 bases and the J gene end by 6 bases; junction bases not matched to a gene: 7. The CDR3 length is 15 residues. The DNA of the CDR3 is TGCGCCAGCAGCGAGCAGCGGGGGGGCCTCAATGAGCAGTTCTTC. It codes for CASSEQRGGLNEQFF.

In its sample, this clonotype was seen a few times. DNA of the CDR3: TGTGCCAGCAGTGATTCCCGGTCTAGAGCTTTCTTT. This translates into CASSDSRSRAFF. This chain links TRBV6-2 or TRBV6-3 with TRBJ1-1; D gene ambiguous. Per the germline V gene, CDR1 is MNHEY and CDR2 is SVGEGT. The CDR3 is 12 amino acids. V was cut by 5 bases and J by 10 bases, with 14 bases left in between.

This clonotype was observed at least ten times. J is TRBJ1-1 and V is TRBV7-8, with a possible D match to TRBD1 (5 bases). This CDR3 region has 14 residues. Germline lookup yields CDR1 SGHVS and CDR2 FQNEAQ. The V end lost 1 base, the J end lost 6 bases, and 12 bases lay between the germline ends. The DNA for the CDR3 is TGTGCCAGCAGCTTAGGGGGCCCTGCCGCTGAAGCTTTCTTT. It encodes CASSLGGPAAEAFF.

The V and J genes are TRBV12-5 and TRBJ1-1; D perhaps matches TRBD1 (5 bases). CDR3 length: 14 residues. The germline CDR1 and CDR2 sequences are LGHNT and FRNRAP. Between the trimmed V and J ends, which lost 6 bases and 1 base, there was a span of 12 bases. The CDR3 here is CASGSTEENTEAFF. In nucleotides, the CDR3 is TGTGCTAGTGGATCGACAGAGGAGAACACTGAAGCTTTCTTT.

This clonotype was seen only a few times. The chain uses TRBV7-8 and TRBJ2-5, with 9 bases aligning to TRBD1. The trim removed 3 bases at V and 4 bases at J, leaving 6 bases unmatched. This CDR3 is 15 amino acids long. Per germline, CDR1 SGHVS and CDR2 FQNEAQ. CDR3 amino acids: CASSFWTGVPETQYF. The DNA of the CDR3 is TGTGCCAGCAGCTTTTGGACAGGGGTCCCAGAGACCCAGTACTTC.

This rearrangement joins TRBV5-1 to TRBJ2-2, with 9 positions matching TRBD1. V lost 4 bases and J lost 6; bases outside the gene matches: 7. The CDR3 sequence is 15 residues long. Germline V gene lookup returns CDR1 SGHRS and CDR2 YFSETQ. CDR3 nucleotides: TGCGCCAGCAGCCCGGACAGGGGAATTGCCGGGGAGCTGTTTTTT. It yields the protein CASSPDRGIAGELFF.

In this sample, this clonotype turned up a few times. J is TRBJ2-7 and V is TRBV6-1, with D possibly called TRBD1 or TRBD2 (5 bases each). With 8 bases removed from V and 6 bases from J, the gap between germline ends came to 17 bases. The CDR3 has 13 amino acids. The germline V gene has CDR1 MNHNS and CDR2 SASEGT. CDR3 nucleotide sequence: TGTGCCAGCTGGGAATCACGAGGGGTCGAGCAGTACTTC. Translation gives CASWESRGVEQYF.

This chain joins TRBV6-2 or TRBV6-3 and TRBJ2-7, with 9 bases aligning to TRBD2. Germline assignment: CDR1 MNHEY and CDR2 SVGEGT. The CDR3 has 17 residues. V lost 5 bases and J lost 0; bases outside the gene matches: 11. The CDR3, as DNA: TGTGCCAGCAGTCTCCCCCGGCAGCGGGGGGTCTCCTACGAGCAGTACGTC. Its protein is CASSLPRQRGVSYEQYV.

This clonotype was counted ten times or more. The chain has TRBV7-3 and TRBJ2-3; D is perhaps TRBD2 (6 bases). Trimming stripped 2 bases from V and 0 bases from J, with 6 bases between. The germline CDR1 and CDR2 sequences are SGHTA and FQGTGA. CDR3 size: 14 residues. CDR3 amino acids: CASSLAGSTDTQYF. CDR3 coding DNA: TGTGCCAGCAGCTTAGCGGGGAGCACAGATACGCAGTATTTT.

In its sample, this clonotype was seen a few times. The CDR3: CASSQVLLSGANVLTF. CDR3 nucleotide sequence: TGTGCCAGCAGCCAAGTCCTACTCTCTGGGGCCAACGTCCTGACTTTC. The J gene is TRBJ2-6, the V gene TRBV4-2; D remains unclear. This CDR3 region has 16 residues. V was pared by 1 base and J by 0 bases, with 7 bases between. Germline CDR1 LGHNA, CDR2 YNFKEQ.

This clonotype was picked up a small number of times. This rearrangement joins TRBV6-1 to TRBJ2-7, with a possible D match to TRBD1 (5 bases). CDR1 and CDR2 from the germline V gene are MNHNS and SASEGT. The V end was cut by 4 bases, the J end by 3 bases, with 13 bases between. CDR3 length equals 14 residues. Here the CDR3 reads CASSAGGALYEQYV. CDR3 DNA sequence: TGTGCCAGCAGTGCGGGTGGGGCCCTCTACGAGCAGTACGTC.

The chain combines TRBV18 with TRBJ1-2; D is possibly TRBD1 (6 bases). The CDR3 contains 15 residues. V lost 3 bases and J 2 bases, leaving 13 bases between the germline ends. Germline CDR1 and CDR2: KGHSH and LQKENI. DNA for the CDR3: TGTGCCAGCTCACCGAAGCAGACAGGCAACTATGGCTACACCTTC. Amino acids: CASSPKQTGNYGYTF.

In this sample, this clonotype turned up many times. This chain links TRBV18 with TRBJ2-3, with D unresolved. This CDR3 has 13 amino acids. Germline V lookup: CDR1 KGHSH, CDR2 LQKENI. With 3 bases removed from V and 4 bases from J, the gap between germline ends came to 8 bases. Here the CDR3 reads CASSPPSADTQYF. CDR3 nucleotide sequence: TGTGCCAGCTCACCCCCTTCGGCAGATACGCAGTATTTT.

Turning to this clonotype: Its ends do not fully match the called genes, so a read error is possible. CDR3 sequence: CVSSVGRNNEQFF. CDR3 nucleotides: TGTGTCAGCAGCGTAGGGCGGAACAATGAGCAGTTCTTC. The V call is TRBV9, the J call TRBJ2-1, with D hard to call. This CDR3 contains 13 residues. Germline V gene sequence: CDR1 SGDLS, CDR2 YYNGEE.

This sequence joins TRBV29-1 and TRBJ2-3; D is undetermined. The CDR3 loop spans 10 amino acids. Germline V gene data show CDR1 as SQVTM and CDR2 as ANQGSEA. V shed 6 bases and J shed 2 bases, with 3 bases lying between them. CDR3 bases: TGCAGCGTCCACACAGATACGCAGTATTTT. This codes for CSVHTDTQYF.

The chain recombines TRBV12-5 with TRBJ2-4; D gene ambiguous. This CDR3 comprises 16 residues. Germline assignment: CDR1 LGHNT and CDR2 FRNRAP. V was clipped by 0 bases and J by 4 bases, with 13 bases between them. The CDR3 sequence: CASGLVCDPRKNIQYF. The CDR3 DNA reads as TGTGCTAGTGGTTTGGTATGTGACCCCCGTAAAAACATTCAGTACTTC. The full variable domain, in which reference TRBV12-5 and TRBJ2-4 provide the parts outside the CDR3, is DARVTQTPRHKVTEMGQEVTMRCQPILGHNTVFWYRQTMMQGLELLAYFRNRAPLDDSGMPKDRFSAEMPDATLATLKIQPSEPRDSAVYFCASGLVCDPRKNIQYFGAGTRLSVL.

A few counts support this clonotype. J is TRBJ1-5 and V is TRBV6-1; unclear D gene. This CDR3 has 15 amino acids. The V end was cut by 1 base, the J end by 0 bases, with 7 bases between. Germline V lookup: CDR1 MNHNS, CDR2 SASEGT. This chain's CDR3 is CASSEGAGSNQPQHF. The CDR3 region has the DNA TGTGCCAGCAGTGAAGGGGCAGGTAGCAATCAGCCCCAGCATTTT.

This clonotype has a count of ten or more. The genes are TRBV7-9 and TRBJ2-3; D is possibly TRBD1 (5 bases). Per the germline V gene, CDR1 is SEHNR and CDR2 is FQNEAQ (reference sequence). CDR3 size: 15 residues. Deletions cut 4 bases from V and 2 bases from J, with 13 bases between. CDR3 protein: CASSSQGLITDTQYF. As DNA, the CDR3 is TGTGCCAGCAGCTCGCAGGGTCTAATCACAGATACGCAGTATTTT. The whole variable domain, filled in from reference TRBV7-9 and TRBJ2-3, reads DTGVSQNPRHKITKRGQNVTFRCDPISEHNRLYWYRQTLGQGPEFLTYFQNEAQLEKSRLLSDRFSAERPKGSFSTLEIQRTEQGDSAMYLCASSSQGLITDTQYFGPGTRLTVL.

The chain joins TRBV20-1 to TRBJ1-1; 8 bases are a match to TRBD1. V lost 2 bases and J lost 11; bases outside the gene matches: 7. The CDR3 loop spans 12 amino acids. The germline V gene encodes CDR1 DFQATT and CDR2 SNEGSKA (reference sequence). CDR3 protein: CSARKQGESAFF. The CDR3 DNA follows: TGCAGTGCTAGAAAACAGGGGGAAAGCGCTTTCTTT.